This T cell receptor beta chain was found in a study of low-dose radiotherapy and immunotherapy resistance in tumors. For the study at large: Cohort 2 received 1 Gy per fraction every two weeks, totaling 13 Gy over 26 weeks. The treatment that patients received was intravenous nivolumab 240 mg every two weeks plus ipilimumab 1 mg/kg every six weeks.

The V end lost 6 bases, the J end lost 4 bases, and 12 bases lay between the germline ends. Germline CDR1 and CDR2: GTSNPN and SVGIG (reference sequence). This CDR3 is 12 amino acids long. TRAV- and TRBV-specific primers primed first-strand cDNA, covering alpha and beta chains. PCR amplification of the TCRs was performed with Phusion for 20 PCR cycles, and it relied on a constant-region primer together with a V-primer adapter. One entry per CDR3 protein results from TCRdb running MiXCR on the reads. The sample includes about 5,600 distinct CDR3 sequences, roughly 80% of them seen just once. Donors, who were enrolled in a single-arm phase I dose-escalation trial, received nivolumab, ipilimumab, aspirin, low-dose cyclophosphamide and low-dose radiotherapy.

The clonotype was recovered from a human donor with advanced metastatic prostate, ovarian, gallbladder or colorectal cancer (not recorded which). This table probably holds off-target reads from a library built for another chain. The chain joins TRBV30 to TRBJ1-1; D is unclear. CDR3 nucleotides: TGTGCCTGCCTACTTTACAGCACTGAAGCTTTCTTT. Encoded protein: CACLLYSTEAFF.